The TCR beta chain under discussion was sequenced for a study of early T cells in non-severe SARS-CoV-2 infection. TCRdb ran MiXCR on the 5' RACE reads and lists one entry per CDR3 protein. The sample has about 48,000 distinct CDR3 sequences; approximately 5.9% are singletons. Trimming stripped 5 bases from V and 3 bases from J, with 13 bases between. This CDR3 has 14 amino acids. Germline-derived CDR1 and CDR2 are MDHEN and SYDVKM. Here the sequenced sample was whole blood, taken at baseline. The receptor was derived from an adult who was a healthcare worker with PCR-confirmed SARS-CoV-2 infection or an uninfected control (not recorded which). This rearrangement joins TRBV28 to TRBJ1-2; tentatively, D is TRBD1 (5 bases). CDR3 DNA: TGTGCCAGCAGTCCACAGGACGGTTACTATGGCTACACCTTC. This translates into CASSPQDGYYGYTF.